This T cell receptor (beta chain) was recovered during a study of monozygotic twins with inflammatory bowel disease. Notes on the study in general: For IBD patients, clonotypes shared with others were fewer than for healthy twins, especially with disease activity.

This CDR3 spans 16 amino acids. From germline, CDR1 is MNHEY and CDR2 SVGAGI. Comments on this clonotype: Its antigen remains unknown.

After re-calling the 5' RACE reads, TCRdb lists one entry per CDR3 protein, DNA absent. The listing contains 350,000 to 550,000 distinct CDR3 sequences. The sequencing sample was made of blood. V gene TRBV6-5 combines with J gene TRBJ2-7. The sequence was collected from a human donor with ulcerative colitis or Crohn's disease, or a healthy co-twin of an affected twin (not recorded which). CDR3 sequence: CASSYVPNVPSYEQYF.